In this sample, the clone carrying this TCR beta chain turned up a few times. Data came from immunoSEQ multiplex PCR; TCRdb stores just in-frame clones and leaves some out. The top ten clones hold around 50% of a sample with tens of thousands of clones, less than 85% of them seen once. V was pared by 5 bases and J by 5 bases, with 13 bases between. This CDR3 is built from 14 residues. Germline CDR1 and CDR2: MNHEY and SVGAGI. Pooling of second doses given at about 4 or about 12 weeks was done. The data were obtained in a study of T cell responses to AZD1222 COVID-19 vaccine. This sample comprised peripheral blood, obtained 28 days after the second AZD1222 dose. This TCR was sampled from an adult who received the AZD1222 COVID-19 vaccine. The V gene is TRBV6-5, the J gene TRBJ1-3; no reliable D call. The CDR3 bases are TGTGCCAGCAGTAACGGAGCTGGTAGAAACACCATATATTTT. This translates into CASSNGAGRNTIYF.